Listed below are T cell receptor beta chains from one sample, sequenced in a study of a mutant IDH1 vaccine in newly diagnosed glioma. These receptors are not linked to any known antigen. TCRdb's table, derived via immunoSEQ multiplex PCR, lists solely in-frame clones and lacks some. The repertoire holds 65,000 to 85,000 clones, with around 87% as singletons. This specimen consisted of PBMCs, obtained from a glioma patient whose treatment included an IDH1 peptide vaccine. The receptors stem from a man aged 30 to 39 with glioma. Both conserved end residues are part of each CDR3. Each record gives: V gene, J gene, D gene, clone size, CDR3 protein, CDR3 DNA. D genes are given only for firm matches. Some rows have no size entry. The others give once, few or many, or a class for an expanded clone.

v_gene: TRBV5-1
j_gene: TRBJ1-1
d_gene: .
abundance: .
CDR3aa: CASSRDDPLMNTEAFF
CDR3nt: TGCGCCAGCAGCCGAGATGACCCACTCATGAACACTGAAGCTTTCTTT

v_gene: TRBV27
j_gene: TRBJ1-1
d_gene: .
abundance: .
CDR3aa: CASSLGGETEAFF
CDR3nt: TGTGCCAGCAGTTTAGGCGGGGAAACTGAAGCTTTCTTT

v_gene: TRBV4-2
j_gene: TRBJ2-5
d_gene: TRBD2
abundance: .
CDR3aa: CASSQDAIGVAGGQETQYF
CDR3nt: TGTGCCAGCAGCCAAGATGCGATTGGGGTAGCGGGGGGGCAAGAGACCCAGTACTTC

v_gene: TRBV5-6
j_gene: TRBJ1-1
d_gene: TRBD1
abundance: few
CDR3aa: CASSPGTGRLITEAFF
CDR3nt: TGTGCCAGCAGCCCCGGGACAGGGCGACTTATCACTGAAGCTTTCTTT

v_gene: TRBV15
j_gene: TRBJ2-2
d_gene: TRBD2
abundance: .
CDR3aa: CATRSGGVYTGELFF
CDR3nt: TGTGCCACCAGGAGCGGGGGGGTCTACACCGGGGAGCTGTTTTTT

v_gene: TRBV7-2
j_gene: TRBJ2-5
d_gene: .
abundance: .
CDR3aa: CASSLRTRQETQYF
CDR3nt: TGTGCCAGCAGCCTACGGACAAGACAAGAGACCCAGTACTTC

v_gene: TRBV6-1
j_gene: TRBJ2-3
d_gene: .
abundance: .
CDR3aa: CASSEAVRTPSTDTQYF
CDR3nt: TGTGCCAGCAGTGAAGCAGTTCGGACCCCCAGCACAGATACGCAGTATTTT

v_gene: TRBV27
j_gene: TRBJ1-5
d_gene: .
abundance: .
CDR3aa: CASSPDNNQPQHF
CDR3nt: TGTGCCAGCAGCCCGGACAATAATCAGCCCCAGCATTTT

v_gene: TRBV28
j_gene: TRBJ1-1
d_gene: .
abundance: .
CDR3aa: CASTRDTDTEAFF
CDR3nt: TGTGCCAGCACCAGGGACACCGACACTGAAGCTTTCTTT

v_gene: TRBV7-5
j_gene: TRBJ1-5
d_gene: .
abundance: .
CDR3aa: CVRSSSFTGTKNQPQHF
CDR3nt: TGTGTCAGAAGCTCATCTTTTACCGGGACGAAAAATCAGCCCCAGCATTTT